This T cell receptor beta chain was identified during a study of blood T cells in healthy people across ages. Overall study results and limits: Higher diversity and more naive CD4+ cells were features of long-lived donors, compared to aged donors.

A sample-barcoded 5' primer and a J-beta primer mix were used in a second PCR of roughly 6 to 11 cycles. TCRdb called the 5' RACE reads again in MiXCR, with one record for every CDR3 protein. The sample has about 1.1 million distinct CDR3 sequences; 30% to 40% are singletons. This clonotype was seen a few times. What it binds is unknown. Material: blood. This clonotype was obtained from a man between 18 and 29 years old in good health.

CDR3 in DNA: TGTGCCAGCAGTTTAAACAGGGGAGGCACCGGGGAGCTGTTTTTT. Amino acids: CASSLNRGGTGELFF. The chain is built from TRBV12-3 or TRBV12-4 and TRBJ2-2; TRBD1 might be the D (7 bases). CDR3 length equals 15 residues. The ends were cut back, 2 bases at V and 4 bases at J, with 11 bases in the middle.